Listed here is a single TCR beta chain. Its antigen is undetermined. This sample is drawn from a study of OX40 agonist ivuxolimab in advanced cancers. Overall study: An agonistic human IgG2 monoclonal antibody against OX40 (CD134) was given. Study-wide findings and caveats: Clonal expansion was seen in CD4+ and CD8+ blood T cells by week 6 at 0.1 to 3.0 mg/kg.

Data came from immunoSEQ multiplex PCR; TCRdb stores just in-frame clones and leaves some out. The sample includes about 70,000 clones, 70% to 90% of them seen just once. The sequencing here drew on CD4+ or CD8+ T cells sorted from blood, taken in a trial of the OX40 agonist ivuxolimab. The TCR originated in an adult with an advanced solid tumor such as melanoma, head and neck, liver or kidney cancer.

CDR3 protein: CAIDAGWKGSPLHF. Here the CDR3 DNA reads TGTGCCATCGATGCAGGGTGGAAGGGTTCACCCCTCCACTTT. The chain uses TRBV7-2 and TRBJ1-6; D may be TRBD1 (5 bases). The CDR3 has 14 amino acids. Trimming took 10 bases from V and 9 from J, leaving 19 bases between them. Germline-derived CDR1 and CDR2 are SGHTA and FQGNSA.